This is a list of T cell receptor beta chains from one sample in a study of vaccination and CD4 T cells after COVID-19. No antigen is known for these receptors. TCRdb analysed the PCR reads with MiXCR anew, one entry per CDR3 protein. This table holds approximately 20,000 distinct CDR3 sequences, roughly three fifths found once. Sequenced: CD4+ T cells from blood, cultured in vitro. These receptors were collected from a human donor who had recovered from COVID-19. The CDR3 runs from the conserved cysteine through the conserved F or W. Each record gives: V gene, CDR3 protein.

TRBV19 CASSIRAGGSEQYF
TRBV6-1 CASRNGLAYEQYF
TRBV24-1 CATSDFGQGEWSSVKAEAFF
TRBV6-2/TRBV6-3 CASSYSPGHLWYEQYF
TRBV15 CATSRARVYGYTF
TRBV6-1 CASSGGLAGADYEQYF
TRBV4-1 CASKGAYRGRGTEAFF
TRBV7-9 CASSYSASGSDSEQFF
TRBV27 CASRGTSYEQYF
TRBV5-1 CASSPGQGARMETQYF
TRBV28 CASSPPNRVGYGYTF
TRBV20-1 CSARGPYNEQFF
TRBV7-2 CASSLRAGGAADTQYF
TRBV27 CASSDRTGETQYF
TRBV6-5 CASSLLGTGVGYEQYF
TRBV7-2 CASSTGLAGDNEQFF
TRBV19 CASSMTARNYGYTF
TRBV11-3 CASSSRLAGGPGSPGELFF
TRBV7-3 CASSSLRQSGELFF
TRBV7-9 CASSPPGMIHEQYF
TRBV18 CASSQGGTNYGYTF
TRBV6-1 CASSPTGGSNQPQHF
TRBV6-2/TRBV6-3 CASKRERGYTF
TRBV20-1 CSVSYGETQYF
TRBV11-2 CASSLVGWETQYF
TRBV5-4 CASSLGRYYGYTF
TRBV10-3 CAISERGDQPQHF
TRBV15 CATSRGMGVEYGYTF
TRBV5-1 CASSLTGEAGYTF
TRBV6-1 CASSPQGMGSPLHF
TRBV6-1 CASSETAVGGVQYF
TRBV18 CASSGTGAGDGQYF
TRBV7-9 CASSSTVQETQYF
TRBV12-3/TRBV12-4 CASSLQGGGTEAFF
TRBV15 CATSRAGQNTDTQYF
TRBV20-1 CSARRQGANNEQFF
TRBV5-1 CASSLEADTQYF
TRBV2 CASSADTQYF
TRBV7-8 CASSSGRGGLSANTGELFF
TRBV20-1 CSAGGLAVDNEQFF
TRBV5-4 CASSFGQGLGGYTF
TRBV6-2/TRBV6-3 CASSYKGSATYGYTF
TRBV7-2 CASSFRVSDNSPLHF
TRBV27 CASSLNSGQGAPNSPLHF
TRBV5-4 CAGSLPGEGGYTF
TRBV6-2/TRBV6-3 CAILPGHNTGELFF
TRBV7-2 CASSFGVQGVSSYNSPLHF
TRBV10-3 CAIRLQLSYNEQFF
TRBV6-1 CASRMDGSSGYTF
TRBV7-2 CASSQQWLGAYNSPLHF
TRBV3-1 CASSSLGLREGADTQYF
TRBV9 CASSAPGYAGYTF
TRBV29-1 CSVEPPQGGGYTF
TRBV6-5 CASSYRGGGTEAFF
TRBV30 CAWGPKLEAFF
TRBV5-4 CASGWDRKETQYF
TRBV7-9 CASSSTTGLGTDTQYF